The sequence of this TCR beta chain was determined in a study of CD8 T cells in ankylosing spondylitis. This clonotype was seen ten or more times. Its antigen is not identified. As the method for making TCR beta libraries, quantitative 5'-RACE with molecular barcodes was used. TCRdb reanalysed the 5' RACE reads using MiXCR and keeps one entry per CDR3 protein. The sample yields over 25,000 distinct CDR3 sequences, approximately 8% seen once. Study-level points and caveats: Reactive arthritis synovial fluid and blood previously showed some of these motif variants. Apparently characteristic of ankylosing spondylitis blood was a TCR beta motif (roughly 8 highly homologous variants).

V lost 5 bases to trimming and J lost 1 base, with 9 bases between them. The CDR3 contains 13 residues. The germline V gene has CDR1 SGHRS and CDR2 YFSETQ. The J gene is TRBJ1-1, the V gene TRBV5-1; possible D gene TRBD1, 5 bases. This receptor was taken from a male donor with ankylosing spondylitis or in good health (not recorded which). The sequenced sample was blood. The CDR3 loop reads CASRGVPNTEAFF. The CDR3 bases are TGCGCCAGCAGAGGGGTCCCGAACACTGAAGCTTTCTTT. The whole variable domain, remainder taken from reference TRBV5-1 and TRBJ1-1, is KAGVTQTPRYLIKTRGQQVTLSCSPISGHRSVSWYQQTPGQGLQFLFEYFSETQRNKGNFPGRFSGRQFSNSRSEMNVSTLELGDSALYLCASRGVPNTEAFFGQGTRLTVV.